This paragraph covers one T cell receptor beta chain sequence. Antigen specificity is unknown. Vbeta (60) and Jbeta (13) primers were used in the PCR. Original processing methods: Roughly 11 million shared chains were among the approximately 82 million unique TCR beta chains that a later analysis counted. The protocol was immunoSEQ multiplex PCR, while the TCRdb copy is restricted to in-frame clones and leaves out a portion. V and J calls and clone size follow that table, whereas D and trimming were derived from the DNA. Among around 200,000 clones, about 69% were seen once, and the ten largest hold roughly 3%. This specimen belongs to a study of cytomegalovirus exposure and HLA in healthy donors. J was trimmed by 4 bases and V by 3 bases; bases with no gene match: 8. Germline V CDR1 and CDR2: LGHNA, YSLEER. The CDR3 has 16 amino acids. The study, taken as a whole, reports: It was only CMV serostatus that was available as immune exposure information. A missense variant in DCLRE1C was later tied to TCR beta V- and J-gene trimming. Reportedly, HLA-A and HLA-B alleles of most subjects were accurately predicted from TCR beta.

The sequencing sample was made of PBMCs. The rearrangement uses TRBV4-3 and TRBJ2-5, with 10 nucleotides matching TRBD1. The receptor was derived from a male donor in good health and CMV-seronegative. The CDR3 region is CASSQGQGRPGETQYF. CDR3 DNA: TGCGCCAGCAGCCAGGGACAGGGGCGCCCCGGAGAGACCCAGTACTTC.